This entry concerns a single T cell receptor (beta chain). This sample stems from a study of Ad26.COV2.S vaccination and SARS-CoV-2 variants. Overall study context: Ad26.COV2.S given intramuscularly, once or twice 56 days apart.

Clones were read by immunoSEQ multiplex PCR, and TCRdb kept only the in-frame ones, dropping some. The data hold about 330,000 clones, with around 90% observed a single time. Treatment noted: around 19 received Ad26.COV2.S at low or high dose, single or two shots; five or six received placebo; per-sample allocation not given. Each sample was drawn 63 days after the first injection (of vaccine or placebo). The starting material was peripheral blood, obtained in a trial of Ad26.COV2.S vaccine versus placebo. The sequence was collected from a person between 18 and 65 years old who received the Ad26.COV2.S COVID-19 vaccine or a placebo.

The CDR3: CASTLKPGQGAKGRGYTF. The CDR3 DNA reads as TGTGCCAGTACCCTGAAACCGGGACAGGGGGCTAAAGGACGTGGCTACACCTTC. The chain combines TRBV19 with TRBJ1-2, with 12 bases aligning to TRBD1. The CDR3 extends over 18 amino acids. The V gene's germline CDR1 is LNHDA and CDR2 SQIVND (reference sequence). Unmatched junction bases numbered 19, after V lost 7 bases and J lost 7 bases.